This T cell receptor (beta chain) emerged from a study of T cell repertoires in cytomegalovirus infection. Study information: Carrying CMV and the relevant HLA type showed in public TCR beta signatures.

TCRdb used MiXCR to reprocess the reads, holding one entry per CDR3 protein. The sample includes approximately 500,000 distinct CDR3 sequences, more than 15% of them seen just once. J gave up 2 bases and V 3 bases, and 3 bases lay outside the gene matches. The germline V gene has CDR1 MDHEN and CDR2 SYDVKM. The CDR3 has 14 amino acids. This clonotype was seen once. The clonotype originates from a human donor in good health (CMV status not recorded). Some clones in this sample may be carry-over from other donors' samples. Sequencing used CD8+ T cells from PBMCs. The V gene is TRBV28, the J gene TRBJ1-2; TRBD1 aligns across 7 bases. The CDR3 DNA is TGTGCCAGCAGTTTGTCACAGGGGAACTATGGCTACACCTTC. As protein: CASSLSQGNYGYTF.